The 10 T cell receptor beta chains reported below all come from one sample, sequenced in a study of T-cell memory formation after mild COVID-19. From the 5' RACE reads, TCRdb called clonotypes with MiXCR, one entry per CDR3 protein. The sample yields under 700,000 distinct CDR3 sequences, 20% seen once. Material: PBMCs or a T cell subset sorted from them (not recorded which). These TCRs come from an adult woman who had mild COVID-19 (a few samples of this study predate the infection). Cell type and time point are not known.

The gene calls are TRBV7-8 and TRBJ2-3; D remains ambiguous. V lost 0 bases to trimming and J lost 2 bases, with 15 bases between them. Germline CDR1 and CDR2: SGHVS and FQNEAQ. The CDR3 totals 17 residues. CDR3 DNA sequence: TGTGCCAGCAGCTTAGCTGTCGTCGTCCTGTCCACAGATACGCAGTATTTT. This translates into CASSLAVVVLSTDTQYF.

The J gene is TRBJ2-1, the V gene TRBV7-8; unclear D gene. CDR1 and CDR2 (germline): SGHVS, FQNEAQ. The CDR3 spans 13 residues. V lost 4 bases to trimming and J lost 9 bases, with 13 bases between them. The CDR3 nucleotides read TGTGCCAGCAGCTACGACCAAAGCTCTGAGCAGTTCTTC. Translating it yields CASSYDQSSEQFF.

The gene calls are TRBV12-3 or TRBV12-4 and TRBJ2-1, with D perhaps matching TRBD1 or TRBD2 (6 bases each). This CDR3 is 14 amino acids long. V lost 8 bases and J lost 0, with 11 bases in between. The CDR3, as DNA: TGTGCCAGCCAACAGGGAGGCTCCTACAATGAGCAGTTCTTC. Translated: CASQQGGSYNEQFF.

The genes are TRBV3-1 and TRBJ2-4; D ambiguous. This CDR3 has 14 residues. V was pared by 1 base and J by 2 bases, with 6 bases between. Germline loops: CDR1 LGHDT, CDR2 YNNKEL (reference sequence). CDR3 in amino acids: CASSQGEPKNIQYF. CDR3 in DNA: TGTGCCAGCAGCCAAGGAGAACCCAAAAACATTCAGTACTTC.

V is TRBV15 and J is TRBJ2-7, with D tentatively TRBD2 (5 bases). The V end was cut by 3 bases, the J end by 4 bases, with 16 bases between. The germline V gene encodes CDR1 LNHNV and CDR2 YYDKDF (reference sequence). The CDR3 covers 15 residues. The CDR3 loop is CATSRGRERGYEQYF. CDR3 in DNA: TGTGCCACCAGCAGGGGCCGTGAGCGAGGGTACGAGCAGTACTTC. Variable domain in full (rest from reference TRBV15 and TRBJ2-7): DAMVIQNPRYQVTQFGKPVTLSCSQTLNHNVMYWYQQKSSQAPKLLFHYYDKDFNNEADTPDNFQSRRPNTSFCFLDIRSPGLGDTAMYLCATSRGRERGYEQYFGPGTRLTVT.

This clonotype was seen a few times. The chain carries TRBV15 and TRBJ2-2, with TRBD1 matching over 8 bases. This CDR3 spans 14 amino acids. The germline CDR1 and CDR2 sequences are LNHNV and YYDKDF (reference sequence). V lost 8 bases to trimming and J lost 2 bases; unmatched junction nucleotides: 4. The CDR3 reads CATSQGANTGELFF. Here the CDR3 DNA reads TGTGCCACCTCCCAGGGGGCAAACACCGGGGAGCTGTTTTTT.

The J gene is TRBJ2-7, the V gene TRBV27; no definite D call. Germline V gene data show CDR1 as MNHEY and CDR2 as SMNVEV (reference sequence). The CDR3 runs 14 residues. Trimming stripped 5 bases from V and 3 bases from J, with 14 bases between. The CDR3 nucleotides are TGTGCCAGCAGTATTACTCGTCAGTACTACGAGCAGTACTTC. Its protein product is CASSITRQYYEQYF.

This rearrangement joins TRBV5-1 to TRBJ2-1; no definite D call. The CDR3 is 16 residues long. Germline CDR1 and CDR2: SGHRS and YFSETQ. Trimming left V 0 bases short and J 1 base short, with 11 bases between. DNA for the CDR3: TGCGCCAGCAGCTTGGTGGGTATAGGTTCCTACAATGAGCAGTTCTTC. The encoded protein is CASSLVGIGSYNEQFF.

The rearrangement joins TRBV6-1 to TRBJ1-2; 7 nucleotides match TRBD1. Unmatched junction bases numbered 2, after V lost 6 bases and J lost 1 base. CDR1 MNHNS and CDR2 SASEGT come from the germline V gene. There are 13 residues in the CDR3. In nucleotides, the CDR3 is TGTGCCAGCAGGGGACAGCGTAACTATGGCTACACCTTC. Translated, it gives CASRGQRNYGYTF.

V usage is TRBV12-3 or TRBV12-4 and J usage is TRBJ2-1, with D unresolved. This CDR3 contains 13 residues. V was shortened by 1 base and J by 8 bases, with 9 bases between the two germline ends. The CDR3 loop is CASSLGASHEQFF. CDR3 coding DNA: TGTGCCAGCAGTTTAGGGGCGAGTCATGAGCAGTTCTTC.